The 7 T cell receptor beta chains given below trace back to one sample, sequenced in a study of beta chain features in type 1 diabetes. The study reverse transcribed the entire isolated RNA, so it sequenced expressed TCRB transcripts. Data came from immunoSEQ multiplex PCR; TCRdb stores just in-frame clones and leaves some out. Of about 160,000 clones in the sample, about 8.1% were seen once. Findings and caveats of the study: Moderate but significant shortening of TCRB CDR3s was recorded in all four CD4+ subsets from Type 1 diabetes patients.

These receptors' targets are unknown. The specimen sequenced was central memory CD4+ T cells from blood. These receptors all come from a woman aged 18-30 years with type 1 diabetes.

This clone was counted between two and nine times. CDR3 sequence: CASSLTVQGSYEQYF. The DNA of the CDR3 is TGTGCCAGCAGCTTAACAGTACAGGGAAGCTACGAGCAGTACTTC. The chain carries TRBV7-2 and TRBJ2-7; the D gene is possibly TRBD1 (6 bases). The CDR3 runs to 15 residues. Trimming shortened V by 2 bases and J by 3 bases, and 14 bases separated the two germline ends. The germline gives CDR1 SGHTA, CDR2 FQGNSA. The full variable domain, its missing parts supplied by reference TRBV7-2 and TRBJ2-7, is GAGVSQSPSNKVTEKGKDVELRCDPISGHTALYWYRQSLGQGLEFLIYFQGNSAPDKSGLPSDRFSAERTGGSVSTLTIQRTQQEDSAVYLCASSLTVQGSYEQYFGPGTRLTVT.

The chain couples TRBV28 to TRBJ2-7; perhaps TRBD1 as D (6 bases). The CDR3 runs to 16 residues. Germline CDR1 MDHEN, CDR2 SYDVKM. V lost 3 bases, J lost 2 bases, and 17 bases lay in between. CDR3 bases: TGTGCCAGCAGTTTCCTAACAGGGAATCCCCCCTACGAGCAGTACTTC. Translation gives CASSFLTGNPPYEQYF.

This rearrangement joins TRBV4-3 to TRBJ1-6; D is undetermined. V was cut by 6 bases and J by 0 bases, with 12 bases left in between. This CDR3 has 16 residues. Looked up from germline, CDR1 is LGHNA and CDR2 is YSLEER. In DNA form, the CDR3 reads TGCGCCAGCAGAGCGGCGGTGGACTCCTATAATTCACCCCTCCACTTT. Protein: CASRAAVDSYNSPLHF.

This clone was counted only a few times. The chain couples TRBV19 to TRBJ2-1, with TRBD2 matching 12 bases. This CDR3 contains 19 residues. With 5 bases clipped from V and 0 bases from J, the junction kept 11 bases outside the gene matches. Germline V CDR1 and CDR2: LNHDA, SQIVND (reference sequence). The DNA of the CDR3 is TGTGCCAGTAGTCCGGGACTAGCGGGCCAAGTTAGCTCCTACAATGAGCAGTTCTTC. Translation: CASSPGLAGQVSSYNEQFF.

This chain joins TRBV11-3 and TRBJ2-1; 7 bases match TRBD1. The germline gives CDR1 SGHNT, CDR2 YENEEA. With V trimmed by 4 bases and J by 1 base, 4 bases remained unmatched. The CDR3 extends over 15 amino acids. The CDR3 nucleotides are TGTGCCAGCAGCTCGGGACAGCAATCCTACAATGAGCAGTTCTTC. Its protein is CASSSGQQSYNEQFF.

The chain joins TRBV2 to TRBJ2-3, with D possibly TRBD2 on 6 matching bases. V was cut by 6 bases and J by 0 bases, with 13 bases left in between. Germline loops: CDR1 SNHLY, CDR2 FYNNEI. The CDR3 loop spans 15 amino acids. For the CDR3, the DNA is TGTGCCAGCAGGACCGGGACTCAGAGCACAGATACGCAGTATTTT. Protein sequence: CASRTGTQSTDTQYF.

The CDR3 reads CASGFGGGEATEAFF. DNA of the CDR3: TGTGCTAGTGGTTTCGGCGGAGGGGAGGCCACTGAAGCTTTCTTT. The chain is built from TRBV12-5 and TRBJ1-1; D may be TRBD1 (5 bases). V dropped 3 bases and J dropped 4 bases, with 15 bases sitting between them. The CDR3 totals 15 residues. CDR1 LGHNT and CDR2 FRNRAP come from the germline V gene. Using reference TRBV12-5 and TRBJ1-1 for the parts outside the CDR3, the full variable domain is DARVTQTPRHKVTEMGQEVTMRCQPILGHNTVFWYRQTMMQGLELLAYFRNRAPLDDSGMPKDRFSAEMPDATLATLKIQPSEPRDSAVYFCASGFGGGEATEAFFGQGTRLTVV.